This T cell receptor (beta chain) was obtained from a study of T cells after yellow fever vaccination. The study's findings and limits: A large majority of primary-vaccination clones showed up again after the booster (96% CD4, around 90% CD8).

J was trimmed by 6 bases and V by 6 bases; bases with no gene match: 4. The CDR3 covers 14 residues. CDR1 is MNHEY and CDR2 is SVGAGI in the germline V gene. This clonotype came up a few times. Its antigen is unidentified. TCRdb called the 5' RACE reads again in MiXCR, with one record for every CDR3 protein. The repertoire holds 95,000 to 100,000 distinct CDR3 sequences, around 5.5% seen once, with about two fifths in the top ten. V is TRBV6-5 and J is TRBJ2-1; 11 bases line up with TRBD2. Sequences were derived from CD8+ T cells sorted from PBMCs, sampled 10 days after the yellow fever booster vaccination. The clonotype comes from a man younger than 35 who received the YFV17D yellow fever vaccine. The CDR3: CASRLAGAVNEQFF. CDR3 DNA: TGTGCCAGCAGACTAGCGGGGGCCGTCAATGAGCAGTTCTTC.